Listed here are 11 T cell receptor beta chains from one sample, sequenced in a study of OX40 agonist ivuxolimab in advanced cancers. The library came from the immunoSEQ multiplex PCR assay. The table comes from immuneACCESS by way of TCRdb, which keeps in-frame sequences with V and J called. Part of the clones is missing from these tables; in studies checked, under half for an unresolved V gene and the rest for unknown reasons. The sample table contains 70,000 to 95,000 clones; only one count was recorded for approximately 94% of them. The ten top clones hold over 8.5% of the sample. The sample consisted of CD4+ or CD8+ T cells sorted from blood, taken in a trial of the OX40 agonist ivuxolimab. Receptor source: an adult with an advanced solid tumor such as melanoma, head and neck, liver or kidney cancer.

Concerning this clone: At the DNA level, this CDR3 is encoded by other sequences in the same sample as well. This chain links TRBV9 with TRBJ2-3; 7 bases match TRBD2. V lost 3 bases to trimming and J lost 1 base; unmatched junction nucleotides: 2. Germline V lookup: CDR1 SGDLS, CDR2 YYNGEE. This CDR3 comprises 14 residues. The DNA of the CDR3 is TGTGCCAGCAGCGCAAGCGGGGGCACAGATACGCAGTATTTT. Translation: CASSASGGTDTQYF. The full variable domain, completed using reference TRBV9 and TRBJ2-3, is DSGVTQTPKHLITATGQRVTLRCSPRSGDLSVYWYQQSLDQGLQFLIQYYNGEERAKGNILERFSAQQFPDLHSELNLSSLELGDSALYFCASSASGGTDTQYFGPGTRLTVL.

CDR3 amino acids: CASSQEGDSSYEQYF. The CDR3 DNA follows: TGTGCCAGCAGCCAAGAGGGAGACAGCTCCTACGAGCAGTACTTC. The rearrangement links TRBV4-2 to TRBJ2-7, with D perhaps given as TRBD1 or TRBD2 (5 bases each). This CDR3 region has 15 residues. Germline CDR1 reads LGHNA; CDR2 reads YNFKEQ. Trimming left V 0 bases short and J 0 bases short, with 9 bases between.

CDR3: CASSSTATYEQYF. CDR3 nucleotides: TGTGCCAGCAGTTCAACAGCAACCTACGAGCAGTACTTC. The chain uses TRBV6-6 and TRBJ2-7; no reliable D call. From germline, CDR1 is MNHNY and CDR2 SVGAGI (reference sequence). The CDR3 runs 13 residues. V lost 4 bases, J lost 2 bases, and 9 bases lay in between.

The chain employs TRBV28 and TRBJ1-5; D not certain. This CDR3 is 15 amino acids long. The V end lost 3 bases, the J end lost 7 bases, and 16 bases lay between the germline ends. Germline lookup yields CDR1 MDHEN and CDR2 SYDVKM. The CDR3 loop reads CASSFISEVEQPQHF. CDR3 DNA: TGTGCCAGCAGTTTTATCTCGGAGGTTGAACAGCCCCAGCATTTT.

The V call is TRBV11-3, the J call TRBJ2-1, with 7 positions matching TRBD1. The CDR3 has 15 amino acids. Trimming took 4 bases from V and 2 from J; bases not matched to a gene: 5. Germline V lookup: CDR1 SGHNT, CDR2 YENEEA. The DNA of the CDR3 is TGTGCCAGCAGCTCTAGACAGGGAGCCTACAATGAGCAGTTCTTC. It encodes CASSSRQGAYNEQFF.

V is TRBV2 and J is TRBJ2-7, with TRBD1 matching 11 bases. V gave up 10 bases and J gave up 5 bases; unmatched junction bases: 7. The CDR3 runs 13 residues. Germline CDR1 SNHLY, CDR2 FYNNEI. CDR3 coding DNA: TGTGCCACCGGCGGACAGGGGGCTAACGAGCAGTACTTC. Residues: CATGGQGANEQYF.

The genes are TRBV5-5 and TRBJ1-5; D unclear. V was clipped by 4 bases and J by 2 bases, with 7 bases between them. The CDR3 runs 13 residues. Germline CDR1 reads SGHKS; CDR2 reads YYEKEE (reference sequence). The CDR3: CASSPGGNQPQHF. The CDR3 DNA follows: TGTGCCAGCAGCCCCGGGGGCAATCAGCCCCAGCATTTT.

The genes are TRBV4-3 and TRBJ2-1; tentatively, D is TRBD1 (6 bases). The CDR3 runs to 17 residues. Trimming stripped 3 bases from V and 0 bases from J, with 15 bases between. Per germline, CDR1 LGHNA and CDR2 YSLEER. CDR3 coding DNA: TGCGCCAGCAGCCACCCTAGACAGGCCACCTCCTACAATGAGCAGTTCTTC. Protein: CASSHPRQATSYNEQFF.

The V and J genes are TRBV11-3 and TRBJ2-1, with 7 bases identical to TRBD1. The J segment lost 3 bases and the V segment lost 5 bases, leaving 7 bases of the junction unmatched. The CDR3 sequence is 15 residues long. The germline V gene encodes CDR1 SGHNT and CDR2 YENEEA. CDR3 region: CASSPPGQYYNEQFF. The CDR3 DNA is TGTGCCAGCAGCCCACCGGGACAGTACTACAATGAGCAGTTCTTC.

CDR3 DNA sequence: TGTGCCAGCAGCTTTTTATTGGGGGACTCCTACGAGCAGTACTTC. As protein: CASSFLLGDSYEQYF. The rearrangement uses TRBV5-4 and TRBJ2-7; tentatively, D is TRBD1 or TRBD2 (5 bases each). This CDR3 is built from 15 residues. Per the germline V gene, CDR1 is SGHNT and CDR2 is YYREEE (reference sequence). V was clipped by 2 bases and J by 0 bases, with 12 bases between them.

This sequence joins TRBV12-2 and TRBJ1-5. TRBV12-2 is given as a pseudogene. The CDR3 covers 18 residues. The CDR3 DNA is TGTGCAAGTCGCTTCCGGGACCCCCCCTCGAAAGGCAATCAGCCCCAGCATTTT. Translating it yields CASRFRDPPSKGNQPQHF.